The present TCR beta chain was sequenced within a study of blood T cell repertoires in COVID-19. For the study at large: Specimens from acute and convalescent COVID-19 originated in the United States, Italy and Spain. Nucleic acid was either cDNA or gDNA, and it came from T cells, B-cell-depleted T cells, or PBMCs.

Germline V gene lookup returns CDR1 MDHEN and CDR2 SYDVKM. CDR3 length: 15 amino acids. The junction had 6 bases not matched to a gene; V was cut back by 6 bases and J by 1 base. The protocol was immunoSEQ multiplex PCR, while the TCRdb copy is restricted to in-frame clones and leaves out a portion. The sample carries around 130,000 clones, approximately 84% recorded once. Sequencing was done on a sample of peripheral blood. The V gene is TRBV28, the J gene TRBJ2-7; 10 positions agree with TRBD1. This clonotype was sampled from a man aged 65-85 years with acute or convalescent COVID-19. The CDR3 DNA sequence: TGTGCCAGCAGGGTAGGGACAGGGGATTCCTACGAGCAGTACTTC. Translated, it gives CASRVGTGDSYEQYF.